This T cell receptor (beta chain) was observed in a study of T cells after yellow fever vaccination. There are many counts of this clonotype. Trimming took off 3 bases at V and 2 bases at J, with 12 bases between the two ends. CDR3 length: 14 amino acids. CDR1 and CDR2 from the germline V gene are SGHRS and YFSETQ. TCRdb redid the calling of the 5' RACE reads with MiXCR, one entry per CDR3 protein. The table records around 73,000 distinct CDR3 sequences, almost 8% of them present only once. The sample was CD8+ T cells sorted from PBMCs, taken on the day of the yellow fever booster vaccination. The chain uses TRBV5-1 and TRBJ2-7; D uncertain. This TCR was recovered from a man younger than 45 who received the YFV17D yellow fever vaccine. CDR3 in amino acids: CASSYSFETYEQYF. The CDR3, as DNA: TGCGCCAGCAGCTATTCTTTTGAAACCTACGAGCAGTACTTC.